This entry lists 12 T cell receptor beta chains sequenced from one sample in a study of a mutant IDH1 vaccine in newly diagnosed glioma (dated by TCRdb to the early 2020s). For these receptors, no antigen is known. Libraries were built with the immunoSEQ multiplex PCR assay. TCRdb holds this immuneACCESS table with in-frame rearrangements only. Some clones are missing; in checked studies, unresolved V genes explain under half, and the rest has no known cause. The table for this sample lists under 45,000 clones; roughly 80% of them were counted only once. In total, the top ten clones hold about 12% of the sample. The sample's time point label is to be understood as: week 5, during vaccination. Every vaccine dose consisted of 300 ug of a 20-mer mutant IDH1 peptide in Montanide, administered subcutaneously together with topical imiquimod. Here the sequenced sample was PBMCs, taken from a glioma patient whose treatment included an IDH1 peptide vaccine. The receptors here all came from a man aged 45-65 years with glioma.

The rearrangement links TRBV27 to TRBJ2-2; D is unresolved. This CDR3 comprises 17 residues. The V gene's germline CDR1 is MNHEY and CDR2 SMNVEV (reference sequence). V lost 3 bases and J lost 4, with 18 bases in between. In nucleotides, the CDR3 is TGTGCCAGCAGTTTGTCTCTCCCGGCTAGTGGCACCGGGGAGCTGTTTTTT. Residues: CASSLSLPASGTGELFF.

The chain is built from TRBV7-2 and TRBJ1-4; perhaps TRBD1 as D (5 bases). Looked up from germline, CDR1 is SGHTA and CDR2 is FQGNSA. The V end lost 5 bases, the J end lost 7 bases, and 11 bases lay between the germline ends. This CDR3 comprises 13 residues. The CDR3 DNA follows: TGTGCCAGCAGCATCGGGACTCTTGAAAAACTGTTTTTT. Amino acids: CASSIGTLEKLFF.

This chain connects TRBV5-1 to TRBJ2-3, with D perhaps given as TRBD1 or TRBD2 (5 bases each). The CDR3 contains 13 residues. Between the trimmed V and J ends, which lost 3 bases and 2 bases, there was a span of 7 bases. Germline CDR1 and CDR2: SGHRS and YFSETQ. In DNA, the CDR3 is TGCGCCAGCAGCTGGGACGTCACAGATACGCAGTATTTT. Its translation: CASSWDVTDTQYF.

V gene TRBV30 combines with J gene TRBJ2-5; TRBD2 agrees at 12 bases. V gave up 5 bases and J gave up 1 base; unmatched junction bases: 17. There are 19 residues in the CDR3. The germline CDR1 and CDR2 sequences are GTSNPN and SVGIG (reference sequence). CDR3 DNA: TGTGCCTGGGCGGGGCTGGAGTGGCTAGCGGGGGGGGTCCAAGAGACCCAGTACTTC. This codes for CAWAGLEWLAGGVQETQYF.

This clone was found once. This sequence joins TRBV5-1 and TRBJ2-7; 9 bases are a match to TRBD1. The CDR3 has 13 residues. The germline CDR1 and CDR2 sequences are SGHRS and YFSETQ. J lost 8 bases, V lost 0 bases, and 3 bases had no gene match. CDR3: CASSLEGQGQQYF. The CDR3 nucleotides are TGCGCCAGCAGCTTGGAGGGACAGGGCCAGCAGTACTTC.

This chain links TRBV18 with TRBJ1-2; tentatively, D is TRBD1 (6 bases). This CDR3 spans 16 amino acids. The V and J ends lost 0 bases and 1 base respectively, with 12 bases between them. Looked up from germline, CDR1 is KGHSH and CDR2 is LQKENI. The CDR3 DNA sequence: TGTGCCAGCTCACCACCAAAGACAGGCGTTAACTATGGCTACACCTTC. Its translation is CASSPPKTGVNYGYTF.

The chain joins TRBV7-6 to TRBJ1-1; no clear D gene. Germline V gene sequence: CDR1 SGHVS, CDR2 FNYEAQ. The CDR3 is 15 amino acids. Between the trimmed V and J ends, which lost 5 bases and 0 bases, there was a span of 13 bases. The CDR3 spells CASSLRGLVNTEAFF. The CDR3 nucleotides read TGTGCCAGCAGCCTAAGAGGGCTGGTGAACACTGAAGCTTTCTTT. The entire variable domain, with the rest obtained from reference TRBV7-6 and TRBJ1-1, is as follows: GAGVSQSPRYKVTKRGQDVALRCDPISGHVSLYWYRQALGQGPEFLTYFNYEAQQDKSGLPNDRFSAERPEGSISTLTIQRTEQRDSAMYRCASSLRGLVNTEAFFGQGTRLTVV.

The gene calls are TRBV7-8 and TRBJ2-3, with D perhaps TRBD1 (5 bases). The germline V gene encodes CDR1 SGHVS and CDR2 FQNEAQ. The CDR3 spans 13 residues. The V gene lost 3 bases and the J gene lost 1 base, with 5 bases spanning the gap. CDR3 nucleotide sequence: TGTGCCAGCAGCTTCAGGGGCACAGATACGCAGTATTTT. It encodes CASSFRGTDTQYF.

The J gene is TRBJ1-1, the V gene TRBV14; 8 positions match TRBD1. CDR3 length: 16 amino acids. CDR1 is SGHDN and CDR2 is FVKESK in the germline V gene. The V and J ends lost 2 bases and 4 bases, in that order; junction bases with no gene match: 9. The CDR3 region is CASSQFSGGQGTEAFF. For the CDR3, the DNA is TGTGCCAGCAGCCAATTCTCAGGGGGCCAGGGCACTGAAGCTTTCTTT.

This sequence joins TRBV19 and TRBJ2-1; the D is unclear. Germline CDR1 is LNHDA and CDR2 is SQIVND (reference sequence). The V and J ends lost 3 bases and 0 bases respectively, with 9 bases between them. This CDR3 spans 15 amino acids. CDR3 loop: CASSIDTDSYNEQFF. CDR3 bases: TGTGCCAGTAGTATCGACACAGACTCCTACAATGAGCAGTTCTTC.

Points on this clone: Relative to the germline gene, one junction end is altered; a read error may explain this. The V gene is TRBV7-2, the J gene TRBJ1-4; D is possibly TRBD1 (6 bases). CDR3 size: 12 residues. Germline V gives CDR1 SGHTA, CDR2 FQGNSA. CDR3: CASTGANEKLFF. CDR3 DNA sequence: TGTGCCAGCACGGGGGCTAACGAAAAACTGTTTTTT.

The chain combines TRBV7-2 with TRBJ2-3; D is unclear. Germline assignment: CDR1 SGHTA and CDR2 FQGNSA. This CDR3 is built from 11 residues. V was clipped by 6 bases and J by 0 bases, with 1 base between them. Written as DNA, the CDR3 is TGTGCCAGCAGGAGCACAGATACGCAGTATTTT. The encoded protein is CASRSTDTQYF.